This is a list of T cell receptor beta chains from one sample in a study of shared clonotypes between healthy human individuals. Produced via immunoSEQ multiplex PCR; TCRdb's table is partial and in-frame only. Counted here are approximately 2,000,000 clones, under 95% occurring once; the ten biggest clones make up about 0.36%. The sequenced sample consisted of naive CD4+ T cells from PBMCs. These receptors all come from a man younger than 30 in good health. Some clones in this sample may be carry-over from other donors' samples. Both conserved end residues are part of each CDR3. The D gene is left open where the match is weak. The size entry is marked missing in some rows and otherwise reads once, few, many or a size class.

j_call d_call v_call clone_size cdr3_aa cdr3_nt
TRBJ2-2 - TRBV4-1 - CASSSGRNTGELFF TGCGCCAGCAGTTCGGGGAGGAACACCGGGGAGCTGTTTTTT
TRBJ1-1 - TRBV28 - CASSPETEEAFF TGTGCCAGCAGTCCCGAGACAGAAGAAGCTTTCTTT
TRBJ1-5 - TRBV5-4 - CASSLGGGGNNQPQHF TGTGCCAGCAGCTTGGGGGGCGGGGGCAACAATCAGCCCCAGCATTTT
TRBJ2-2 - TRBV6-4 - CASSPVPGRNTGELFF TGTGCCAGCAGTCCAGTCCCGGGGCGGAACACCGGGGAGCTGTTTTTT
TRBJ2-1 - TRBV2 - CASSSDFDEQFF TGTGCCAGCAGTTCGGACTTCGATGAGCAGTTCTTC
TRBJ1-5 - TRBV19 - CASRGSDSGNQPQHF TGTGCCAGTCGGGGATCTGACAGTGGCAATCAGCCCCAGCATTTT
TRBJ1-3 - TRBV29-1 - CSVQDRSGAGNTIYF TGCAGCGTCCAAGACCGATCAGGGGCAGGAAACACCATATATTTT
TRBJ1-2 - TRBV28 - CASSFAHGYTF TGTGCCAGCAGTTTTGCTCATGGCTACACCTTC
TRBJ2-7 - TRBV4-1 - CASSQERGEQYF TGCGCCAGCAGCCAAGAGAGGGGCGAGCAGTACTTC
TRBJ2-2 - TRBV5-1 - CASSLGPGAGELFF TGCGCCAGCAGCTTGGGGCCGGGGGCCGGGGAGCTGTTTTTT
TRBJ2-1 - TRBV14 - CASSQDLSSYNEQFF TGTGCCAGCAGCCAAGATTTGAGCTCCTACAATGAGCAGTTCTTC
TRBJ2-7 - TRBV10-1 few CASSESNGARQYF TGCGCCAGCAGTGAGTCCAACGGGGCTCGGCAGTACTTC
TRBJ1-2 TRBD1 TRBV5-8 - CASSLGQGAYGYTF TGTGCCAGCAGCTTGGGACAGGGGGCATATGGCTACACCTTC
TRBJ1-3 - TRBV11-2 - CASSLGGAGNTIYF TGTGCCAGCAGCCTGGGAGGGGCTGGAAACACCATATATTTT
TRBJ2-7 TRBD1 TRBV11-2 once CASSLVGTGGWYEQYF TGTGCCAGCAGCTTAGTCGGGACAGGGGGCTGGTACGAGCAGTACTTC
TRBJ2-7 - TRBV20-1 - CSAPVGYEQYF TGCAGTGCTCCAGTGGGCTACGAGCAGTACTTC
TRBJ1-2 - TRBV28 - CASSKGDGYTF TGTGCCAGCAGTAAAGGGGATGGCTACACCTTC
TRBJ1-2 TRBD1 TRBV2 - CASSLGGQQTANYGYTF TGTGCCAGCAGTCTGGGGGGACAGCAGACAGCTAACTATGGCTACACCTTC
TRBJ2-3 TRBD2 TRBV7-2 - CASSLGGTSGRTDTQYF TGTGCCAGCAGCCTCGGGGGGACTAGCGGGAGAACAGATACGCAGTATTTT
TRBJ2-1 TRBD2 TRBV5-6 - CASSLGLAGDTSSYNEQFF TGTGCCAGCAGCCTGGGACTAGCGGGAGATACTAGCTCCTACAATGAGCAGTTCTTC
TRBJ1-3 TRBD1 TRBV28 - CASISGQGSGNTIYF TGTGCCAGCATCTCTGGACAGGGCTCTGGAAACACCATATATTTT
TRBJ2-7 - TRBV5-4 - CASSRQVNSYEQYF TGTGCCAGCAGCCGACAGGTAAACTCCTACGAGCAGTACTTC
TRBJ1-3 - TRBV18 once CASSRIDRLSGNTIYF TGTGCCAGCTCTCGCATCGACCGCCTCTCTGGAAACACCATATATTTT
TRBJ1-5 - TRBV5-1 few CASSLLVGQPQHF TGCGCCAGCAGCTTGCTGGTCGGCCAGCCCCAGCATTTT
TRBJ2-7 - TRBV5-1 once CASSLYARGRAYEQYF TGCGCCAGCAGCTTGTACGCCAGGGGACGGGCCTACGAGCAGTACTTC
TRBJ2-3 - TRBV7-9 - CASSPRRSADTQYF TGTGCCAGCAGCCCGAGGAGGTCCGCAGATACGCAGTATTTT
TRBJ2-4 - TRBV6-6 - CASSYGTGRAKNIQYF TGTGCCAGCAGTTACGGAACAGGGAGGGCCAAAAACATTCAGTACTTC
TRBJ2-5 - TRBV5-4 - CASSFRETQYF TGTGCCAGCAGCTTTAGGGAGACCCAGTACTTC
TRBJ2-3 - TRBV12-5 - CASGKQGGDTQYF TGTGCTAGTGGGAAACAGGGTGGAGATACGCAGTATTTT
TRBJ2-7 - TRBV29-1 - CSAIILYGQYF TGCAGCGCTATAATCCTATACGGGCAGTACTTC
TRBJ1-5 - TRBV18 once CASSPGAAGANQPQHF TGTGCCAGCTCACCGGGGGCGGCGGGAGCTAATCAGCCCCAGCATTTT
TRBJ2-5 - TRBV15 - CATSRDRAGETQYF TGTGCCACCAGCAGAGACAGGGCGGGTGAGACCCAGTACTTC
TRBJ2-1 - TRBV6-1 - CASSEVYNEQFF TGTGCCAGCAGTGAAGTCTACAATGAGCAGTTCTTC